This T cell receptor beta chain was documented in a study of T cells in pancreatic ductal adenocarcinoma. Method: immunoSEQ multiplex PCR; TCRdb's copy keeps in-frame clones and lacks some. The sample holds approximately 97,000 clones, nearly 95% seen once. Points on this clone: Its cognate antigen is unknown.

V was clipped by 0 bases and J by 5 bases, with 10 bases between them. The CDR3 consists of 14 residues. Study results and limitations: Results skew toward the minority of patients with early-stage disease. Tumor-versus-blood clonality comparisons may be biased toward lower tumor diversity. Tumor and blood clonality did not differ significantly, about 0.11 versus 0.072. Unique clonotypes were roughly 8-fold more numerous in blood than in tumor.

The selected patients with pancreatic ductal adenocarcinoma had surgery but no neoadjuvant therapy. The sequence derives from a human donor with pancreatic ductal adenocarcinoma. The V and J genes are TRBV23-1 and TRBJ1-2; the D is unclear. TRBV23-1 is given ORF status, its function remaining uncertain. The sequenced sample consisted of PBMCs. The CDR3: CASSQSWLKYGYTF. The DNA for the CDR3 is TGCGCCAGCAGTCAATCGTGGCTGAAGTATGGCTACACCTTC.